Listed below are T cell receptor beta chains from one sample, sequenced in a study of beta chain features in type 1 diabetes. The table came from immunoSEQ multiplex PCR; TCRdb's copy has only in-frame clones and leaves some out. Of around 300,000 clones listed, approximately 16% are singletons. The sequenced material came from naive CD4+ T cells from blood. Receptors were obtained from a man between 18 and 29 years old with type 1 diabetes. CDR3s include the opening cysteine and the closing phenylalanine or tryptophan. The order of the fields is D gene, CDR3 length, V gene, clone size, J gene, CDR3 protein, CDR3 DNA. The D gene is left open where the match is weak. Clone sizes are given selectively: once, few, many, or a class where the clone is expanded.

>.|14|TRBV4-1|.|TRBJ1-4
CASSPLGANEKLFF
TGCGCCAGCAGCCCCCTCGGGGCTAATGAAAAACTGTTTTTT
>.|11|TRBV5-6|.|TRBJ2-7
CASSMRYEQYF
TGTGCCAGCAGCATGCGCTACGAGCAGTACTTC
>TRBD2|15|TRBV6-5|few|TRBJ2-7
CASSYDPAGATAVYF
TGTGCCAGCAGTTACGATCCAGCGGGGGCCACCGCCGTGTACTTC
>TRBD2|19|TRBV30|.|TRBJ2-1
CAWSGGGPGGSSSYNEQFF
TGTGCCTGGAGTGGCGGGGGTCCGGGGGGGTCGAGCTCCTACAATGAGCAGTTCTTC
>TRBD2|16|TRBV7-2|.|TRBJ2-7
CASSPRLAGGDYEQYF
TGTGCCAGCAGCCCCCGACTAGCGGGAGGGGACTACGAGCAGTACTTC
>.|14|TRBV18|.|TRBJ2-1
CASSPRAAYNEQFF
TGTGCCAGCTCACCACGGGCTGCTTACAATGAGCAGTTCTTC
>.|13|TRBV5-4|.|TRBJ2-5
CASSFNRGETQYF
TGTGCCAGCAGCTTCAATAGGGGTGAGACCCAGTACTTC
>.|12|TRBV10-3|few|TRBJ2-1
CAISDKGLEQFF
TGTGCCATCAGCGATAAGGGGCTTGAGCAGTTCTTC
>.|13|TRBV6-5|.|TRBJ1-2
CASRPDSLYGYTF
TGTGCCAGCAGACCAGACAGCCTCTATGGCTACACCTTC
>TRBD1|12|TRBV29-1|.|TRBJ1-2
CSVADRGYGYTF
TGCAGCGTCGCCGACAGGGGATACGGCTACACCTTC
>.|13|TRBV30|.|TRBJ2-5
CAWSVNVGETQYF
TGTGCCTGGAGTGTAAACGTCGGGGAGACCCAGTACTTC
>TRBD1|15|TRBV28|few|TRBJ2-1
CASRLSQGAYNEQFF
TGTGCCAGCAGGTTGTCCCAGGGGGCCTACAATGAGCAGTTCTTC
>.|13|TRBV14|.|TRBJ2-5
CASSPGRMETQYF
TGTGCCAGCAGCCCCGGGAGAATGGAGACCCAGTACTTC
>.|15|TRBV28|few|TRBJ2-3
CASSLWGLSTDTQYF
TGTGCCAGCAGTTTGTGGGGACTCAGCACAGATACGCAGTATTTT
>TRBD1|13|TRBV27|.|TRBJ2-7
CASSPTGAYEQYF
TGTGCCAGCAGTCCGACAGGGGCCTACGAGCAGTACTTC
>TRBD2|15|TRBV18|.|TRBJ2-1
CASSASGSFYNEQFF
TGTGCCAGCTCAGCTAGCGGGAGTTTCTACAATGAGCAGTTCTTC
>TRBD2|13|TRBV28|.|TRBJ2-7
CASSFGSGNEQYF
TGTGCCAGCAGTTTTGGAAGCGGGAACGAGCAGTACTTC
>.|11|TRBV20-1|.|TRBJ2-7
CSARDYYEQYF
TGCAGTGCTCGCGACTACTACGAGCAGTACTTC
>TRBD1|15|TRBV6-5|.|TRBJ1-2
CASSLRTGVRYGYTF
TGTGCCAGCAGTTTAAGGACAGGGGTACGGTATGGCTACACCTTC
>.|15|TRBV13|few|TRBJ1-6
CASSRRGRSNSPLHF
TGTGCCAGCAGTCGCAGGGGCCGAAGTAATTCACCCCTCCACTTT
>.|17|TRBV30|.|TRBJ1-1
CAWRRFKETGPNTEAFF
TGTGCCTGGAGACGCTTTAAAGAGACAGGTCCGAACACTGAAGCTTTCTTT
>.|13|TRBV29-1|.|TRBJ1-1
CSVAGIMNTEAFF
TGCAGCGTTGCGGGGATCATGAACACTGAAGCTTTCTTT
>.|17|TRBV4-3|.|TRBJ2-1
CASSLYWAVEKYNEQFF
TGCGCCAGCAGCCTGTACTGGGCAGTCGAAAAGTACAATGAGCAGTTCTTC
>TRBD2|16|TRBV12-5|.|TRBJ2-1
CASGSVYSGRHNEQFF
TGTGCTAGTGGTTCCGTTTATAGCGGGAGGCACAATGAGCAGTTCTTC
>.|17|TRBV9|few|TRBJ1-3
CASSVGGALRNGNTIYF
TGTGCCAGCAGCGTAGGAGGCGCCTTGAGGAACGGAAACACCATATATTTT
>.|13|TRBV6-5|few|TRBJ2-3
CASSYQFTDTQYF
TGTGCCAGCAGTTACCAGTTCACAGATACGCAGTATTTT
>.|13|TRBV11-2|few|TRBJ1-1
CASSLNQNTEAFF
TGTGCCAGCAGCTTAAATCAGAACACTGAAGCTTTCTTT
>TRBD1|15|TRBV5-1|few|TRBJ2-7
CASSLLSDRFGEQYF
TGCGCCAGCAGCTTGCTTTCGGACAGGTTCGGCGAGCAGTACTTC
>.|15|TRBV27|.|TRBJ1-5
CASSHAGASNQPQHF
TGTGCCAGCAGTCATGCAGGGGCGAGCAATCAGCCCCAGCATTTT